This T cell receptor beta chain was obtained from a study of T-cell memory formation after mild COVID-19. Study in general: Most TCR clusters belonged to a single donor.

TCRdb analysed the 5' RACE reads with MiXCR anew, one entry per CDR3 protein. The sample has roughly 580,000 distinct CDR3 sequences, approximately 19% seen once. A note on this clonotype: The antigen remains undetermined.

Looked up from germline, CDR1 is SGHRS and CDR2 is YFSETQ. Trimming at V came to 1 base and at J to 3 bases, leaving 9 bases not matched to a gene. The CDR3 is made up of 16 amino acids. General observations from the study: CD8+ contracting clones occupied EMRA, while CD4+ ones occupied mainly CM and EM. Pre-infection memory showed some responding clones, and this suggested that cross-reactive memory joined.

This sequence originates from an adult woman who had mild COVID-19 (a few samples of this study predate the infection). Cell type and time point are not known. V and J are TRBV5-1 and TRBJ2-7; 8 nucleotides match TRBD1. Source material: PBMCs or a T cell subset sorted from them (not recorded which). CDR3 residues: CASSLFQRTGNYEQYF. The CDR3 DNA reads TGCGCCAGCAGCTTGTTTCAGAGGACAGGGAACTACGAGCAGTACTTC.